At least ten counts were recorded for the clone carrying this T cell receptor beta chain. Its target is not known. The data originate from a study of T cells in Graves' hyperthyroidism and ophthalmopathy. About the study: At the time of initial diagnosis and before any treatment, peripheral blood was collected. Broader study findings: Most clonotypes expanded in thyroid above 0.001 were likewise present in blood.

Amplification of TCR beta CDR3 regions was performed using RNA transcripts as template. The primer set for the first-round RT-PCR of the TCR CDR3 was HTBI. TCRdb re-derived calls from the multiplex PCR reads in MiXCR, one entry per CDR3 protein. The sample includes under 500,000 distinct CDR3 sequences, over 13% of them seen just once. The cohort's ophthalmopathy patients, a group with duration under 3 months, had a Clinical Activity Score of at least 3 and a NOSPECS grade of at least 4. Diagnosing involved the use of clinical symptoms, serum thyroxine and TRAb, thyroid ultrasound and orbital computed tomography. This CDR3 region has 14 residues. Germline-derived CDR1 and CDR2 are GTSNPN and SVGIG (reference sequence). Trimming took off 0 bases at V and 4 bases at J, with 12 bases between the two ends.

This chain connects TRBV30 to TRBJ1-1; no clear D gene. This receptor was taken from a man over 45 with Graves' ophthalmopathy. Material for sequencing was blood. CDR3 amino acids: CAWSVRRVSTEAFF. In DNA form, the CDR3 reads TGTGCCTGGAGTGTACGACGGGTGAGCACTGAAGCTTTCTTT.